The rows below give T cell receptor beta chains drawn from one sample of a study of radiation and T cells in renal cell carcinoma. TCRdb's copy holds only in-frame clones and misses some; the assay was immunoSEQ multiplex PCR. The sample contains about 170,000 clones, about 88% of which appear only once. The sample consisted of blood, taken from a patient whose treatment included radiotherapy and nephrectomy. The source is a woman aged 45-60 years with renal cell carcinoma. Both conserved end residues are part of each CDR3. A D gene is named only where the DNA matches it firmly. Not all rows give a size; the values are once, few, many and, for expanded clones, a class.

DNA,CDR3,D,J,size,V
TGTGCCAGCAGCGCGGACAGGGTTGGAAACACCATATATTTT,CASSADRVGNTIYF,TRBD1,TRBJ1-3,once,TRBV9
TGTGCCAGCAGCACACTCGGGGGGGCCAGAGATACGCAGTATTTT,CASSTLGGARDTQYF,TRBD2,TRBJ2-3,NA,TRBV6-1
TGTGCCACCTTGCAAGCTAACACAGATACGCAGTATTTT,CATLQANTDTQYF,NA,TRBJ2-3,NA,TRBV15
TGTGCCTGGAGTGTAGGACAGGGGAATGGCTACACCTTC,CAWSVGQGNGYTF,TRBD1,TRBJ1-2,few,TRBV30
TGTGCCAGTAGTATCTCTCCTCTAAACACCATATATTTT,CASSISPLNTIYF,NA,TRBJ1-3,few,TRBV19
TGTGCCTGGAGTGCCTCCAGGGGGGGACATGCGACTAATGAAAAACTGTTTTTT,CAWSASRGGHATNEKLFF,TRBD1,TRBJ1-4,NA,TRBV30
TGTGCCAGCAGCTATGACAGATACTCTGGAAACACCATATATTTT,CASSYDRYSGNTIYF,NA,TRBJ1-3,NA,TRBV5-6
TGTGCCAGCAGCCCAGTTATGGACAGAAACTATGGCTACACCTTC,CASSPVMDRNYGYTF,NA,TRBJ1-2,NA,TRBV7-2
TGTGCCAGCAGTGTGACCGGGACGGAAGACACAGATACGCAGTATTTT,CASSVTGTEDTDTQYF,NA,TRBJ2-3,once,TRBV6-1
TGTGCCAGCTCAGCAGGGACAGCCCGCTCTAATGAAAAACTGTTTTTT,CASSAGTARSNEKLFF,TRBD1,TRBJ1-4,NA,TRBV18
TGCGCCAGCTCCTCCGGGACAGGGTTTCCTGAAGCTTTCTTT,CASSSGTGFPEAFF,TRBD1,TRBJ1-1,NA,TRBV5-1
TGTGCCAGTACCGGACAGGGAGGGCAGACCCAGTACTTC,CASTGQGGQTQYF,NA,TRBJ2-5,NA,TRBV19
TGCAGTGTTCGGGGAGGCACTGAAGCTTTCTTT,CSVRGGTEAFF,NA,TRBJ1-1,NA,TRBV20-1
TGTGCCAGCTCACCGACCGGGACAGGGTTGAACACTGAAGCTTTCTTT,CASSPTGTGLNTEAFF,TRBD1,TRBJ1-1,few,TRBV18
TGTGCCAGTACCGTCCAGGTTGGGGCGGTGAACACTGAAGCTTTCTTT,CASTVQVGAVNTEAFF,NA,TRBJ1-1,NA,TRBV19
TGTGCCAGCAGCGCCAACGGTCAGCCCCAGCATTTT,CASSANGQPQHF,NA,TRBJ1-5,NA,TRBV7-2
TGCGCCAGCAGGATCAACGGGGGTATCGGGGAGCTGTTTTTT,CASRINGGIGELFF,NA,TRBJ2-2,NA,TRBV5-1
TGTGCCAGTAGTCCAGGTCCCTACGAGCAGTACTTC,CASSPGPYEQYF,NA,TRBJ2-7,NA,TRBV19
TGCGCCAGCAGCCAAGGCAAGCGGGGGGTAAATGAGCAGTTCTTC,CASSQGKRGVNEQFF,TRBD2,TRBJ2-1,NA,TRBV4-1
TGTGCCAGCAGCCAAGAAACAGCCCGGACGTCCCGGGGAGAGCAGTACTTC,CASSQETARTSRGEQYF,NA,TRBJ2-7,NA,TRBV4-2
TGCAGCGTCGCTTCGGCTAGCAATCAGCCCCAGCATTTT,CSVASASNQPQHF,NA,TRBJ1-5,NA,TRBV29-1
TGTGCCAGCAGCCTACAGGGGTATAATTCACCCCTCCACTTT,CASSLQGYNSPLHF,TRBD1,TRBJ1-6,NA,TRBV7-3
TGTGCCTGGAGCTTCAGCCGGGGAAAACTGTTTTTT,CAWSFSRGKLFF,NA,TRBJ1-4,NA,TRBV30
TGCGCCAGCAGCCAAATGCCCTCAGATACGCAGTATTTT,CASSQMPSDTQYF,NA,TRBJ2-3,NA,TRBV4-3
TGCGCCAGCAGCTTCGAACTAGCACCAGATACGCAGTATTTT,CASSFELAPDTQYF,NA,TRBJ2-3,NA,TRBV5-1
TGTGCCAGCAGGTTGGATCCCTCCAATGAAAAACTGTTTTTT,CASRLDPSNEKLFF,NA,TRBJ1-4,NA,TRBV6-1
TGTGCCAGCAGTAGGACAGTCTATGGCTACACCTTC,CASSRTVYGYTF,NA,TRBJ1-2,NA,TRBV6-1
TGTGCCAGCAGTGAAATGGGTGCGGCTCAGCCCCAGCATTTT,CASSEMGAAQPQHF,NA,TRBJ1-5,NA,TRBV2
TGTGCCAGCAGCTTAGGGCCCGGGGGGCAGGGGTACAATGAGCAGTTCTTC,CASSLGPGGQGYNEQFF,NA,TRBJ2-1,many,TRBV7-6
TGTGCCAGCAGTTCTTTGGGGCAGGGTGGTGAGCAGTTCTTC,CASSSLGQGGEQFF,NA,TRBJ2-1,NA,TRBV6-5
TGTGCCAGCAGTGAAGCCAGGGGACAGGGAGGCGGCTACACCTTC,CASSEARGQGGGYTF,TRBD1,TRBJ1-2,NA,TRBV2
TGTGCCAGCAGCTTAGCGTCATTAACGGGGAGCGGCTACACCTTC,CASSLASLTGSGYTF,NA,TRBJ1-2,NA,TRBV7-2
TGTGCCATCAGAGAGGACGGGAACAATGAGCAGTTCTTC,CAIREDGNNEQFF,NA,TRBJ2-1,once,TRBV10-3
TGCGCCAGCAGCCCGGGGGGGGACCCGAACACCGGGGAGCTGTTTTTT,CASSPGGDPNTGELFF,TRBD2,TRBJ2-2,NA,TRBV5-1
TGTGCCAGCAGCCCCCCCGGACTAGCCTACAATGAGCAGTTCTTC,CASSPPGLAYNEQFF,TRBD2,TRBJ2-1,NA,TRBV11-3
TGTGCCAGCAGTGACTTAGGATACGAGCAGTACTTC,CASSDLGYEQYF,NA,TRBJ2-7,NA,TRBV6-6
TGTGCCAGTAGTTCCGGGACAGGGGACGGAAACACCATATATTTT,CASSSGTGDGNTIYF,TRBD1,TRBJ1-3,NA,TRBV19
TGTGCCAGCAGCGCAGGCCAGGGTTTGAATCAGCCCCAGCATTTT,CASSAGQGLNQPQHF,NA,TRBJ1-5,NA,TRBV11-2
TGTGCCAGCAGCGTATTTTCGGGGGCCGAGCAGTACTTC,CASSVFSGAEQYF,NA,TRBJ2-7,NA,TRBV9
TGCAGCGTTGTTAGTGTGAACACTGAAGCTTTCTTT,CSVVSVNTEAFF,NA,TRBJ1-1,NA,TRBV29-1
TGTGCCAGCAGCTTAGCCCCCTCCAGGGGAACCGGGGAGCTGTTTTTT,CASSLAPSRGTGELFF,NA,TRBJ2-2,NA,TRBV7-8
TGTGCCAGCAGTGATTTACTAGGGGAGACCCAGTACTTC,CASSDLLGETQYF,NA,TRBJ2-5,once,TRBV6-1
TGTGCCAGCAGGAGCGGGGGGGCAACAGATACGCAGTATTTT,CASRSGGATDTQYF,TRBD2,TRBJ2-3,NA,TRBV27
TGTGCCAGCAGCTTACCGGGAGATCGCACAGATACGCAGTATTTT,CASSLPGDRTDTQYF,NA,TRBJ2-3,NA,TRBV7-2
TGTGCCAGCAGCATCGCAGGGGGCGGCGAGCAGTACTTC,CASSIAGGGEQYF,TRBD1,TRBJ2-7,NA,TRBV7-9
TGTGCCAGCAGTTATAGGGGCGCGGACACTGAAGCTTTCTTT,CASSYRGADTEAFF,NA,TRBJ1-1,once,TRBV6-5
TGTGCCAGTACCTACCGCCGGGACAGGAGCACAGATACGCAGTATTTT,CASTYRRDRSTDTQYF,TRBD1,TRBJ2-3,NA,TRBV19
TGTGCCAGCACCCAGGCGACAGGGAATGGCTACACCTTC,CASTQATGNGYTF,TRBD1,TRBJ1-2,NA,TRBV6-6
TGTGCCAGCAGTGTTGTTAGCGGGTTTAACAATGAGCAGTTCTTC,CASSVVSGFNNEQFF,TRBD2,TRBJ2-1,once,TRBV6-1
TGTGCCAGCAGCTTAGGGCAGGGTGTGGATGAGCAGTTCTTC,CASSLGQGVDEQFF,NA,TRBJ2-1,NA,TRBV11-3
TGTGCCAGCAGTCCACGGTACCAAGAGACCCAGTACTTC,CASSPRYQETQYF,NA,TRBJ2-5,NA,TRBV6-6
TGTGCCAGCAGTTCAGCCTACGAGCAGTACTTC,CASSSAYEQYF,NA,TRBJ2-7,NA,TRBV7-2
TGTGCCAGCAGCGATGAAAGAGGGGGTGGGACTGAAGCTTTCTTT,CASSDERGGGTEAFF,NA,TRBJ1-1,once,TRBV9